The 5 T cell receptor beta chains given below trace back to one sample, sequenced in a study of shared clonotypes between healthy human individuals. The protocol was immunoSEQ multiplex PCR, while the TCRdb copy is restricted to in-frame clones and leaves out a portion. Of about 460,000 clones in the sample, more than 70% were seen once. The specimen was PBMCs. The receptors come from a woman aged 40 to 50 in good health. Some clones in this sample may be carry-over from other donors' samples.

The CDR3 DNA reads TGTGCCAGTAGTGCCGGGCCTCCTCAGCCCCAGCATTTT. This gives the protein CASSAGPPQPQHF. The V call is TRBV19, the J call TRBJ1-5; D is ambiguous. V was trimmed by 5 bases and J by 6 bases, leaving 11 bases between them. The CDR3 consists of 13 residues. Germline V CDR1 and CDR2: LNHDA, SQIVND (reference sequence).

This clone was counted a single time. V gene TRBV7-6 combines with J gene TRBJ1-6, with TRBD1 matching over 8 bases. V shed 4 bases, J shed 9 bases, and the junction held 2 bases outside the gene matches. The V gene's germline CDR1 is SGHVS and CDR2 FNYEAQ. There are 13 residues in the CDR3. CDR3 coding DNA: TGTGCCAGCAGCTGGACAGGGCTTTCACCCCTCCACTTT. Encoded protein: CASSWTGLSPLHF. The full variable domain, completed using reference TRBV7-6 and TRBJ1-6, is GAGVSQSPRYKVTKRGQDVALRCDPISGHVSLYWYRQALGQGPEFLTYFNYEAQQDKSGLPNDRFSAERPEGSISTLTIQRTEQRDSAMYRCASSWTGLSPLHFGNGTRLTVT.

The V gene is TRBV9, the J gene TRBJ1-2; D not resolved. The CDR3 consists of 13 residues. Germline assignment: CDR1 SGDLS and CDR2 YYNGEE. The V end was cut by 3 bases, the J end by 5 bases, with 11 bases between. CDR3 in DNA: TGTGCCAGCAGCGCCTCCTGGGTATATGGCTACACCTTC. Translating it yields CASSASWVYGYTF.

A single count supports this clone. This chain links TRBV10-2 with TRBJ1-2; TRBD1 agrees at 9 bases. This CDR3 has 13 amino acids. The trim removed 10 bases at V and 7 bases at J, leaving 10 bases unmatched. CDR1 and CDR2 (germline): WSHSY, SAAADI. The CDR3 sequence: CATLDRGPGGYTF. Here the CDR3 DNA reads TGCGCCACCTTGGACAGGGGTCCGGGTGGCTACACCTTC.

The rearrangement links TRBV12-5 to TRBJ2-1, with 16 bases aligning to TRBD2. This CDR3 comprises 19 residues. The germline V gene encodes CDR1 LGHNT and CDR2 FRNRAP. V shed 7 bases, J shed 0 bases, and the junction held 9 bases outside the gene matches. Here the CDR3 reads CASARGLAGGPSSYNEQFF. CDR3 coding DNA: TGTGCTAGTGCCCGGGGACTAGCGGGAGGGCCGAGCTCCTACAATGAGCAGTTCTTC.